Below, 4 T cell receptor beta chains from the same sample are listed, as sequenced in a study of blood T cells in healthy people across ages. A second PCR, run for roughly 7 to 12 cycles, used a sample-barcoded 5' primer plus a J-beta primer mix. TCRdb analysed the 5' RACE reads with MiXCR anew, one entry per CDR3 protein. The sample has about 540,000 distinct CDR3 sequences, approximately 25% seen once. The same data also contributed to another study, on T cells of mothers and their children.

Sequenced sample: blood. The receptors derive from a boy aged 5-17 years in good health.

This clonotype was observed at least ten times. The chain has TRBV24-1 and TRBJ2-5, with 8 bases identical to TRBD2. With V trimmed by 4 bases and J by 5 bases, 5 bases remained unmatched. Germline CDR1 and CDR2: KGHDR and SFDVKD. This CDR3 spans 14 amino acids. The CDR3 DNA reads as TGTGCCACCAGTGACGGGCGGGAGGTCGAGACCCAGTACTTC. Translation gives CATSDGREVETQYF.

The chain is built from TRBV28 and TRBJ1-4; D gene ambiguous. The germline CDR1 and CDR2 sequences are MDHEN and SYDVKM. The CDR3 length is 11 residues. V was clipped by 7 bases and J by 3 bases, with 3 bases between them. In DNA, the CDR3 is TGTGCCAGCACTGCTAATGAAAAACTGTTTTTT. Translation: CASTANEKLFF. Variable domain in full (rest from reference TRBV28 and TRBJ1-4): DVKVTQSSRYLVKRTGEKVFLECVQDMDHENMFWYRQDPGLGLRLIYFSYDVKMKEKGDIPEGYSVSREKKERFSLILESASTNQTSMYLCASTANEKLFFGSGTQLSVL.

This clonotype was seen at least ten times. This rearrangement joins TRBV2 to TRBJ2-5; 8 bases fit TRBD1. After removal of 6 bases from V and 1 base from J, the junction contained 10 bases not matched to a gene. There are 16 residues in the CDR3. Per germline, CDR1 SNHLY and CDR2 FYNNEI. As DNA, the CDR3 is TGTGCCAGCAGGGCTCTTGGGACAGGACGCCAAGAGACCCAGTACTTC. It is translated as CASRALGTGRQETQYF.

Only a few counts were recorded for this clonotype. The chain has TRBV7-9 and TRBJ1-1; possible D gene TRBD1, 6 bases. The V end lost 4 bases, the J end lost 6 bases, and 12 bases lay between the germline ends. Germline V gene lookup returns CDR1 SEHNR and CDR2 FQNEAQ (reference sequence). The CDR3 runs to 13 residues. CDR3 region: CASSSYRVPEAFF. The CDR3 nucleotides are TGTGCCAGCAGCTCCTACAGGGTCCCTGAAGCTTTCTTT. The complete variable domain, with remaining parts taken from reference TRBV7-9 and TRBJ1-1, reads DTGVSQNPRHKITKRGQNVTFRCDPISEHNRLYWYRQTLGQGPEFLTYFQNEAQLEKSRLLSDRFSAERPKGSFSTLEIQRTEQGDSAMYLCASSSYRVPEAFFGQGTRLTVV.